The sequence of this TCR beta chain was determined in a study of T cell changes during pregnancy in multiple sclerosis. Here immunoSEQ multiplex PCR was the method, and the copy in TCRdb shows in-frame clones only, minus some. The sample contains some 60,000 clones, over 85% of which appear only once. The germline V gene has CDR1 SGHAT and CDR2 FQNNGV. J lost 0 bases, V lost 8 bases, and 13 bases had no gene match. The CDR3 totals 18 residues. This receptor was obtained from a female donor in good health, enrolled as a control in a pregnancy study. The sequencing here drew on peripheral blood, taken in the first trimester of pregnancy. This chain connects TRBV11-2 to TRBJ2-1, with 10 bases aligning to TRBD2. In DNA form, the CDR3 reads TGTGCCAGCGGCAAATACACTAGCGGGGCATTCTCCTACAATGAGCAGTTCTTC. It encodes CASGKYTSGAFSYNEQFF.